This TCR beta chain came from a study of blood T cells in healthy people across ages. Study-wide background: With template switching, about one barcoded beta molecule was captured per two T cells.

Per sample, no less than 5.5 micrograms of total RNA were extracted. Trimming stripped 5 bases from V and 5 bases from J, with 12 bases between. CDR3 size: 13 residues. Per the germline V gene, CDR1 is SEHNR and CDR2 is FQNEAQ (reference sequence). Together with a sample-barcoded 5' primer, a J-beta primer mix was included in a second PCR lasting roughly 6 to 12 cycles. Every single cDNA molecule received a tag from a template-switch adaptor with 12 random nucleotides. MiXCR was run by TCRdb on the 5' RACE reads, yielding one entry per CDR3 protein. The repertoire has around 1,000,000 distinct CDR3 sequences, roughly two fifths of them found once; the top ten carry 13%.

Sequenced sample: blood. The TCR was taken from a man between 18 and 35 years old in good health. The chain has TRBV7-9 and TRBJ1-2; D is unclear. The CDR3 sequence is CASSNTAVYGYTF. The CDR3 DNA reads TGTGCCAGCAGCAACACAGCCGTTTATGGCTACACCTTC.